This T cell receptor beta chain was sequenced for a study of PD-1 and CTLA-4 blockade in melanoma. V lost 5 bases to trimming and J lost 4 bases, with 14 bases between them. CDR1 PRHDT and CDR2 FYEKMQ come from the germline V gene (reference sequence). This CDR3 is 14 amino acids long. Sequenced by immunoSEQ multiplex PCR; TCRdb stores in-frame clones only, minus some. The sample lists 15,000 to 20,000 clones; less than 85% were seen once. The chain couples TRBV13 to TRBJ1-1; possibly TRBD1 for D (6 bases). This clonotype was sampled from a human donor with melanoma. Source: CD8+ T cells from peripheral blood, taken from a patient given anti-PD-1 treatment. DNA of the CDR3: TGTGCCAGCAGCCTCAGGGGATTATCCACTGAAGCTTTCTTT. It encodes CASSLRGLSTEAFF. Full variable domain (rest looked up from reference TRBV13 and TRBJ1-1): AAGVIQSPRHLIKEKRETATLKCYPIPRHDTVYWYQQGPGQDPQFLISFYEKMQSDKGSIPDRFSAQQFSDYHSELNMSSLELGDSALYFCASSLRGLSTEAFFGQGTRLTVV.